The entry that follows covers one T cell receptor beta chain sequence. CDR1 is MNHEY and CDR2 is SVGAGI in the germline V gene. The length of the CDR3 is 14 residues. V shed 0 bases and J shed 0 bases, with 4 bases lying between them. Clones were read by immunoSEQ multiplex PCR, and TCRdb kept only the in-frame ones, dropping some. The top ten clones hold more than 7% of a sample with roughly 40,000 clones, around 90% of them seen once. These data come from a study of T cell changes during pregnancy in multiple sclerosis. This clonotype was sampled from a female donor with multiple sclerosis, enrolled in a pregnancy study. This chain links TRBV6-5 with TRBJ2-3, with D uncertain. The sample was CD8+ T cells from peripheral blood mononuclear cells, taken before pregnancy. The CDR3 DNA is TGTGCCAGCAGTTACTCGAGTAGCACAGATACGCAGTATTTT. Its translation is CASSYSSSTDTQYF.